The present entry profiles one T cell receptor beta chain with its context. Its antigen is undetermined. CDR1 and CDR2 (germline): SGDLS, YYNGEE. The V and J ends lost 3 bases and 0 bases, in that order; junction bases with no gene match: 6. This CDR3 contains 17 residues. The data belong to a study of early T cells in non-severe SARS-CoV-2 infection. Study information: Chains from this unsorted whole-blood bulk RNA could not be paired.

Unique molecular identifiers (one per individual cDNA molecule) were attached. Each CDR3 protein gets one entry after TCRdb re-called the 5' RACE reads with MiXCR. Of 35,000 to 40,000 distinct CDR3 sequences in the sample, nearly 6% were seen once. General study findings and limits: Reliance on VDJdb matching favored anti-spike CD8 responses; private and CD4 specificities were missed.

The specimen sequenced was whole blood. The V call is TRBV9, the J call TRBJ2-6, with 7 positions matching TRBD1. The clonotype originates from an adult who was a healthcare worker with PCR-confirmed SARS-CoV-2 infection or an uninfected control (not recorded which). CDR3 amino acids: CASSARDSPSGANVLTF. Here the CDR3 DNA reads TGTGCCAGCAGCGCCCGGGACAGCCCCTCTGGGGCCAACGTCCTGACTTTC. The full variable domain, completed using reference TRBV9 and TRBJ2-6, is DSGVTQTPKHLITATGQRVTLRCSPRSGDLSVYWYQQSLDQGLQFLIQYYNGEERAKGNILERFSAQQFPDLHSELNLSSLELGDSALYFCASSARDSPSGANVLTFGAGSRLTVL.